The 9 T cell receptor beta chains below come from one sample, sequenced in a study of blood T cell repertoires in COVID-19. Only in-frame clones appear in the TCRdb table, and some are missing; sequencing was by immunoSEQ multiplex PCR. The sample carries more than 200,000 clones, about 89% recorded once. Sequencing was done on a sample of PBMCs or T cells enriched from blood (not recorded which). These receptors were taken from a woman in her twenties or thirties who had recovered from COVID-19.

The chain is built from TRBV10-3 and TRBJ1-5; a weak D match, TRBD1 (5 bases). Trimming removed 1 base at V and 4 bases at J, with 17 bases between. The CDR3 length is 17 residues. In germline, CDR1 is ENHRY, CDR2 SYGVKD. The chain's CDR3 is CAISEYRPLDSNQPQHF. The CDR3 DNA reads TGTGCCATCAGTGAGTACCGCCCATTAGACAGTAATCAGCCCCAGCATTTT.

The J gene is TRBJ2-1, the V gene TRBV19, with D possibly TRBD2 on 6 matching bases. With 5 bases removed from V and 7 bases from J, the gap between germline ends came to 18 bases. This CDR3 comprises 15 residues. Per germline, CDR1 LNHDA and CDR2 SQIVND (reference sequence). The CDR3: CASSLAQLKGNEQFF. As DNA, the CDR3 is TGTGCCAGTAGTCTAGCGCAACTAAAGGGGAATGAGCAGTTCTTC. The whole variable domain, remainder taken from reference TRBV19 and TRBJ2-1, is DGGITQSPKYLFRKEGQNVTLSCEQNLNHDAMYWYRQDPGQGLRLIYYSQIVNDFQKGDIAEGYSVSREKKESFPLTVTSAQKNPTAFYLCASSLAQLKGNEQFFGPGTRLTVL.

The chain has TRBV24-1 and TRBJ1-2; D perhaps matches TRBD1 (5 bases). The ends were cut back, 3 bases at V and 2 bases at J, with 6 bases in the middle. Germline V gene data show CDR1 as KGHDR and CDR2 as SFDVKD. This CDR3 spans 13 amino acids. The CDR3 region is CATSDGGNYGYTF. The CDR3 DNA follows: TGTGCCACCAGTGATGGGGGGAACTATGGCTACACCTTC.

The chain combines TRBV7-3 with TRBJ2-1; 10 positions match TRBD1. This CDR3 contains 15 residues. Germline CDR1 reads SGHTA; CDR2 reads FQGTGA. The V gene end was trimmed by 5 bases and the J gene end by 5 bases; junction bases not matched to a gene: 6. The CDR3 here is CASSETGGSHNEQFF. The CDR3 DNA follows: TGTGCCAGCAGCGAGACAGGGGGCTCACACAATGAGCAGTTCTTC.

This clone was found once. The CDR3 reads CATEPPSGTSGSSTDTQYF. The CDR3 DNA sequence: TGTGCCACAGAACCACCCTCCGGGACTAGCGGCTCTAGCACAGATACGCAGTATTTT. The V gene is TRBV28, the J gene TRBJ2-3; TRBD2 matches 11 bases. V was pared by 10 bases and J by 0 bases, with 18 bases of the junction left unmatched. CDR1 is MDHEN, CDR2 SYDVKM, per germline. The CDR3 sequence is 19 residues long.

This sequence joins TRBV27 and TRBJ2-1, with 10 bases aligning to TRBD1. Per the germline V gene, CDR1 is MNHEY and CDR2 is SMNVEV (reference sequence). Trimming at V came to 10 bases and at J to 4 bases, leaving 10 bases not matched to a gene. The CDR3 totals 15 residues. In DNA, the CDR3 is TGTGCCACATTCGACGCGGGACAGGGGTACAATGAGCAGTTCTTC. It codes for CATFDAGQGYNEQFF.

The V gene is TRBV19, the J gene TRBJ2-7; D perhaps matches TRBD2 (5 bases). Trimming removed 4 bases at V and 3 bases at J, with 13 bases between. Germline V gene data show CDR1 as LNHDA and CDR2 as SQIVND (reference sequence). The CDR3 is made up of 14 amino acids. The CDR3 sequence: CASSTSSGGYEQYF. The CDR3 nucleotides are TGTGCCAGTAGTACGAGTAGTGGAGGCTACGAGCAGTACTTC.

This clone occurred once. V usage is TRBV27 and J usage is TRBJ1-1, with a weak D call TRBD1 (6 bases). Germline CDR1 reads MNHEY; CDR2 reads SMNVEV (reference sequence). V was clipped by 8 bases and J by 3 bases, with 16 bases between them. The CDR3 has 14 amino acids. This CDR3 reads CASCRWGGYTEAFF. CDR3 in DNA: TGTGCCAGCTGTAGGTGGGGGGGCTACACTGAAGCTTTCTTT.

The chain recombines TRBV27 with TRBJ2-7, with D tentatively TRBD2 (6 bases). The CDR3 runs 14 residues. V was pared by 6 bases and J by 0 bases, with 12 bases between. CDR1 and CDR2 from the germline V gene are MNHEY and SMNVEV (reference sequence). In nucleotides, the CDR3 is TGTGCCAGCAGGGACTATCGGAGCTCCTACGAGCAGTACTTC. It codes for CASRDYRSSYEQYF.